The next 21 T cell receptor beta chains were all read from a single sample in a study of PD-L1 blockade in urothelial cancer. The protocol was immunoSEQ multiplex PCR, while the TCRdb copy is restricted to in-frame clones and leaves out a portion. The sample carries around 100,000 clones, over 75% recorded once. Time point reported: pretreatment peripheral blood. Sequencing used PBMCs, obtained around atezolizumab (anti-PD-L1) treatment. The receptor source for this set is a man between 60 and 75 years old with urothelial cancer.

This sequence joins TRBV28 and TRBJ1-1; possibly TRBD1 for D (5 bases). V lost 3 bases, J lost 1 base, and 15 bases lay in between. The germline gives CDR1 MDHEN, CDR2 SYDVKM. The CDR3 totals 16 residues. The CDR3 DNA sequence: TGTGCCAGCAGTTTCGGGGGGATTCAGGGGAACACTGAAGCTTTCTTT. Amino acids: CASSFGGIQGNTEAFF. Full variable domain (missing parts from reference TRBV28 and TRBJ1-1): DVKVTQSSRYLVKRTGEKVFLECVQDMDHENMFWYRQDPGLGLRLIYFSYDVKMKEKGDIPEGYSVSREKKERFSLILESASTNQTSMYLCASSFGGIQGNTEAFFGQGTRLTVV.

V usage is TRBV4-2 and J usage is TRBJ2-2; the D gene is possibly TRBD1 (6 bases). The CDR3 runs to 17 residues. Trimming took off 1 base at V and 0 bases at J, with 12 bases between the two ends. Germline CDR1 LGHNA, CDR2 YNFKEQ. The CDR3 nucleotides read TGTGCCAGCAGCCAAGGACGTGGGACAACGAACACCGGGGAGCTGTTTTTT. It is translated as CASSQGRGTTNTGELFF.

The rearrangement links TRBV7-8 to TRBJ1-2; D ambiguous. The CDR3 has 16 residues. V lost 5 bases and J lost 8, with 24 bases in between. In germline, CDR1 is SGHVS, CDR2 FQNEAQ. CDR3 in DNA: TGTGCCAGCAGCCCAACTTACACGACTCCGGGGAAGGGCTACACCTTC. Protein sequence: CASSPTYTTPGKGYTF.

The CDR3 sequence is CSARVGNGYTF. The CDR3 DNA reads as TGCAGTGCTAGAGTTGGCAATGGCTACACCTTC. The chain combines TRBV20-1 with TRBJ1-2; D is uncertain. CDR1 DFQATT and CDR2 SNEGSKA come from the germline V gene (reference sequence). V gave up 1 base and J gave up 6 bases, with 6 bases separating them. The CDR3 covers 11 residues.

V and J are TRBV7-2 and TRBJ2-5; 7 bases fit TRBD1. V shed 4 bases and J 1 base; nucleotides not matched to a gene: 6. Germline-derived CDR1 and CDR2 are SGHTA and FQGNSA. The CDR3 has 15 amino acids. For the CDR3, the DNA is TGTGCCAGCAGCTCCTCCGGGACAGTCCAAGAGACCCAGTACTTC. Protein product: CASSSSGTVQETQYF.

The gene calls are TRBV6-1 and TRBJ1-2; no clear D gene. CDR3 length: 12 residues. Looked up from germline, CDR1 is MNHNS and CDR2 is SASEGT. Trimming removed 11 bases from V and 13 bases from J, with 23 bases in between. Written as DNA, the CDR3 is TGTGCCTCAGCAGAATTAGAAGGGAGGCGCACCTTC. This gives the protein CASAELEGRRTF.

This clone was counted only a few times. The chain couples TRBV28 to TRBJ1-5, with D tentatively TRBD1 (6 bases). V was pared by 6 bases and J by 7 bases, with 16 bases between. CDR1 and CDR2 (germline): MDHEN, SYDVKM. The CDR3 sequence is 14 residues long. The CDR3 protein is CASSPQGSFQPQHF. The CDR3 DNA reads TGTGCCAGCAGCCCACAGGGTTCTTTCCAGCCCCAGCATTTT.

The J gene is TRBJ2-1, the V gene TRBV13, with D hard to call. The V gene lost 0 bases and the J gene lost 10 bases, with 13 bases spanning the gap. The germline V gene encodes CDR1 PRHDT and CDR2 FYEKMQ (reference sequence). The CDR3 has 14 amino acids. CDR3 loop: CASSLGLWANEQFF. CDR3 sequence (DNA): TGTGCCAGCAGCTTAGGCCTCTGGGCGAACGAGCAGTTCTTC.

The CDR3 nucleotides are TGTGCCAGCAGGGAGACAGGAATCTACGAGCAGTACTTC. As protein: CASRETGIYEQYF. This chain links TRBV28 with TRBJ2-7, with a weak D call TRBD1 (6 bases). V lost 6 bases and J 3 bases, leaving 12 bases between the germline ends. This CDR3 is built from 13 residues. Germline CDR1 is MDHEN and CDR2 is SYDVKM. The full variable domain, in which reference TRBV28 and TRBJ2-7 provide the parts outside the CDR3, is DVKVTQSSRYLVKRTGEKVFLECVQDMDHENMFWYRQDPGLGLRLIYFSYDVKMKEKGDIPEGYSVSREKKERFSLILESASTNQTSMYLCASRETGIYEQYFGPGTRLTVT.

The V and J genes are TRBV7-8 and TRBJ2-7, with 10 nucleotides matching TRBD2. Germline V lookup: CDR1 SGHVS, CDR2 FQNEAQ. V trimming: 1 base; J trimming: 2 bases; junction bases outside the gene matches: 5. This CDR3 is built from 16 residues. The chain's CDR3 is CASSLEVTSGAYEQYF. CDR3 DNA: TGTGCCAGCAGCTTAGAGGTAACTAGCGGGGCCTACGAGCAGTACTTC.

This clone has just one count. CDR3 bases: TGTGCCAGCAGCTGGGGACTAGCGGACACCGGGGAGCTGTTTTTT. Amino acid sequence: CASSWGLADTGELFF. This chain links TRBV7-3 with TRBJ2-2, with 11 bases aligning to TRBD2. Germline V CDR1 and CDR2: SGHTA, FQGTGA. V lost 4 bases to trimming and J lost 3 bases; unmatched junction nucleotides: 1. There are 15 residues in the CDR3.

The CDR3 spells CASSLSGRGFNEQFF. The CDR3 coding sequence is TGTGCCAGCAGCCTCAGCGGGAGGGGGTTCAATGAGCAGTTCTTC. The chain joins TRBV7-2 to TRBJ2-1; TRBD2 aligns across 10 bases. Germline V gene data show CDR1 as SGHTA and CDR2 as FQGNSA. Germline trimming cut 5 bases from V and 6 bases from J; bases unmatched to any gene: 7. The CDR3 is 15 amino acids.

On this clone itself: Because the CDR3's place on the DNA is in doubt, the DNA is left out and the CDR3 is given as listed by TCRdb. J is TRBJ2-5 and V is TRBV11-3; the table's D gene call, TRBD2, was not cross checked with the DNA. Germline CDR1 reads SGHNT; CDR2 reads YENEEA. The CDR3 totals 16 residues, both ends included. CDR3 in amino acids: CASSFRPSLERETQYF.

The chain uses TRBV5-6 and TRBJ1-6; TRBD1 agrees at 9 bases. Unmatched junction bases numbered 3, after V lost 0 bases and J lost 5 bases. Germline CDR1 SGHDT, CDR2 YYEEEE. The CDR3 covers 16 residues. CDR3 nucleotides: TGTGCCAGCAGCTTGGGAGGACAGGGGAATAATTCACCCCTCCACTTT. Amino acids: CASSLGGQGNNSPLHF. Complete variable domain (other parts from reference TRBV5-6 and TRBJ1-6): DAGVTQSPTHLIKTRGQQVTLRCSPKSGHDTVSWYQQALGQGPQFIFQYYEEEERQRGNFPDRFSGHQFPNYSSELNVNALLLGDSALYLCASSLGGQGNNSPLHFGNGTRLTVT.

The chain is built from TRBV6-5 and TRBJ2-4, with D perhaps TRBD1 (6 bases). This CDR3 spans 15 amino acids. Trimming removed 5 bases from V and 6 bases from J, with 17 bases in between. Germline V CDR1 and CDR2: MNHEY, SVGAGI. The CDR3 protein is CASSRAQGSGNIQYF. CDR3 DNA: TGTGCCAGCAGTAGGGCACAGGGATCGGGAAACATTCAGTACTTC.

The gene calls are TRBV2 and TRBJ1-1, with D possibly TRBD1 on 5 matching bases. This CDR3 has 12 amino acids. Trimming stripped 7 bases from V and 6 bases from J, with 12 bases between. Germline CDR1 SNHLY, CDR2 FYNNEI. This chain's CDR3 is CASNPDSPEAFF. The CDR3 nucleotides are TGTGCCAGCAATCCCGACAGTCCTGAAGCTTTCTTT.

The CDR3 DNA follows: TGTGCCAGCAGGCTCGGTGCGGGGGATAGCAATCAGCCCCAGCATTTT. Translating it yields CASRLGAGDSNQPQHF. The chain carries TRBV6-6 and TRBJ1-5; D might be TRBD1 (5 bases). This CDR3 region has 16 residues. Germline-derived CDR1 and CDR2 are MNHNY and SVGAGI (reference sequence). V was clipped by 6 bases and J by 0 bases, with 15 bases between them.

Of note for this clone: The junction and the germline gene differ at one end; a read error may be behind it. Other DNA sequences from this sample encode an identical CDR3 as well. The chain joins TRBV7-3 to TRBJ2-3, with 12 bases matching TRBD2. Germline V gives CDR1 SGHTA, CDR2 FQGTGA. The CDR3 runs to 19 residues. Written as DNA, the CDR3 is TGTGCCAGCAGCGCACCCCGACTCGGACTAGCGGGAATCACAGATACACAGTATTTT. This encodes CASSAPRLGLAGITDTQYF.

This clone was seen once. The V and J genes are TRBV4-1 and TRBJ1-5, with D maybe TRBD1 (6 bases). The CDR3 has 15 amino acids. Germline values: CDR1 MGHRA, CDR2 YSYEKL. V gave up 0 bases and J gave up 6 bases, with 12 bases separating them. CDR3 region: CASSQEAVGGQPQHF. The CDR3 DNA follows: TGCGCCAGCAGCCAAGAAGCGGTAGGGGGTCAGCCCCAGCATTTT.

This chain joins TRBV19 and TRBJ2-3; TRBD1 matches 7 bases. V trimming: 6 bases; J trimming: 9 bases; junction bases outside the gene matches: 3. This CDR3 is 11 amino acids long. Per the germline V gene, CDR1 is LNHDA and CDR2 is SQIVND (reference sequence). The CDR3 protein is CASSEGGTQYF. CDR3 DNA sequence: TGTGCCAGTAGCGAAGGGGGCACGCAGTATTTT.

For this clone: A junction boundary mismatches the germline segment, possibly from a read error. The chain is built from TRBV28 and TRBJ2-7; no reliable D call. CDR1 MDHEN and CDR2 SYDVKM come from the germline V gene. The CDR3 has 11 amino acids. The chain's CDR3 is CASGLARHRRF. Here the CDR3 DNA reads TGTGCCAGCGGCCTGGCGAGACACCGACGTTTC.